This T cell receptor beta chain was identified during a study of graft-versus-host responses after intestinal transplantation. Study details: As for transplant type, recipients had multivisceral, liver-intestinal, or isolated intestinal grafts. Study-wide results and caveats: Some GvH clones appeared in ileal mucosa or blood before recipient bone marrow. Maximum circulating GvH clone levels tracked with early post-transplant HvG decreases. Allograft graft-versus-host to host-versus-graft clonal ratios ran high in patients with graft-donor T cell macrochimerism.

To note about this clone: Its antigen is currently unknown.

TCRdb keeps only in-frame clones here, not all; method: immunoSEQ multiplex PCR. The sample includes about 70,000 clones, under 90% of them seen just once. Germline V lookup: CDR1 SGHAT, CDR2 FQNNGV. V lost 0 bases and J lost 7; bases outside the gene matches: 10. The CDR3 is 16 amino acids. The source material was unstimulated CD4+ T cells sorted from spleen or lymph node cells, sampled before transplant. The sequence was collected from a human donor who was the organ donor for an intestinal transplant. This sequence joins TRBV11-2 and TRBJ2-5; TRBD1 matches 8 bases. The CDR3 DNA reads TGTGCCAGCAGCTTAGATCTTCCAGGGGGCGTGGGGACCCAGTACTTC. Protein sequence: CASSLDLPGGVGTQYF.